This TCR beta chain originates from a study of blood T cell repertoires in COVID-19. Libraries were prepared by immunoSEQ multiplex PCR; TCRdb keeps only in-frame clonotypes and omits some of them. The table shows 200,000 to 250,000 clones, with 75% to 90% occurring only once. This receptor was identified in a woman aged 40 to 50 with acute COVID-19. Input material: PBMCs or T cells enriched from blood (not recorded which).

CDR3 in amino acids: CASSLGQQETQYF. Written as DNA, the CDR3 is TGTGCCAGCAGCTTAGGACAGCAAGAGACCCAGTACTTC. The chain is built from TRBV7-2 and TRBJ2-5, with D perhaps matching TRBD1 (5 bases). Germline V gene sequence: CDR1 SGHTA, CDR2 FQGNSA. CDR3 length: 13 residues. The V gene lost 1 base and the J gene lost 2 bases, with 5 bases spanning the gap.